The 22 T cell receptor beta chains reported below all come from one sample, sequenced in a study of blood T cells in healthy people across ages. Primers used in a second PCR of about 7 to 11 cycles were a sample-barcoded 5' primer and a J-beta primer mix. TCRdb reprocessed the 5' RACE reads via MiXCR and lists one record per CDR3 protein. The sample holds about 2 million distinct CDR3 sequences, roughly 50% seen once. What was sequenced was blood. Receptor source: a woman aged 40 to 50 in good health.

The chain joins TRBV27 to TRBJ2-1; D gene ambiguous. The CDR3 is 12 amino acids. The V end lost 7 bases, the J end lost 5 bases, and 9 bases lay between the germline ends. Per the germline V gene, CDR1 is MNHEY and CDR2 is SMNVEV (reference sequence). In DNA, the CDR3 is TGTGCCAGCACGTCTATGAACAATGAGCAGTTCTTC. As protein: CASTSMNNEQFF.

The J gene is TRBJ2-7, the V gene TRBV27; perhaps TRBD2 as D (5 bases). The germline V and J ends were trimmed by 5 bases and 6 bases, with 14 bases remaining between them. CDR1 and CDR2 from the germline V gene are MNHEY and SMNVEV (reference sequence). There are 13 residues in the CDR3. This CDR3 reads CASSPQGSSEQYF. The DNA for the CDR3 is TGTGCCAGCAGTCCCCAAGGGAGTAGCGAGCAGTACTTC.

In this sample, this clonotype turned up once. At one of its ends the junction is not consistent with the germline gene, which may arise from a read error. The genes are TRBV11-2 and TRBJ2-4; tentative D call: TRBD1 (5 bases). Germline CDR1 and CDR2: SGHAT and FQNNGV. CDR3 size: 17 residues. CDR3: CTSSPYQGKISKNIQYF. For the CDR3, the DNA is TGTACCAGCAGCCCTTACCAGGGAAAGATCTCCAAAAACATTCAGTACTTC.

The chain joins TRBV6-2 or TRBV6-3 to TRBJ2-4; 9 nucleotides match TRBD2. With 4 bases clipped from V and 0 bases from J, the junction kept 10 bases outside the gene matches. Germline values: CDR1 MNHEY, CDR2 SVGEGT. CDR3 length: 18 amino acids. CDR3 amino acids: CASSFGRSGGEAKNIQYF. The CDR3 DNA sequence: TGTGCCAGCAGTTTCGGGCGTAGCGGGGGAGAAGCCAAAAACATTCAGTACTTC.

V gene TRBV6-5 combines with J gene TRBJ2-3; 9 positions agree with TRBD1. Trimming removed 2 bases from V and 10 bases from J; junction bases left unmatched: 7. Looked up from germline, CDR1 is MNHEY and CDR2 is SVGAGI. The CDR3 has 14 residues. In DNA, the CDR3 is TGTGCCAGCAGTTACGGGGGACAGGGTGCTGCGCAGTATTTT. This sequence encodes CASSYGGQGAAQYF.

The chain has TRBV20-1 and TRBJ2-1; no clear D gene. Germline CDR1 DFQATT, CDR2 SNEGSKA (reference sequence). Trimming left V 6 bases short and J 1 base short, with 13 bases between. The CDR3 sequence is 14 residues long. The CDR3 sequence is CSAPGPRSYNEQFF. CDR3 sequence (DNA): TGCAGTGCCCCCGGACCACGTTCCTACAATGAGCAGTTCTTC.

The gene calls are TRBV7-2 and TRBJ1-1; TRBD1 is a possible D gene (5 bases). V was shortened by 2 bases and J by 0 bases, with 16 bases between the two germline ends. The CDR3 covers 17 residues. The germline V gene has CDR1 SGHTA and CDR2 FQGNSA. The CDR3 spells CASSLRGGAELNTEAFF. In DNA form, the CDR3 reads TGTGCCAGCAGCTTAAGGGGAGGGGCGGAGCTGAACACTGAAGCTTTCTTT.

The chain carries TRBV7-2 and TRBJ2-3; TRBD1 is a possible D gene (6 bases). This CDR3 is built from 15 residues. Between the trimmed V and J ends, which lost 5 bases and 2 bases, there was a span of 14 bases. Germline CDR1 is SGHTA and CDR2 is FQGNSA. The CDR3 loop reads CASSPGTLVTDTQYF. CDR3 sequence (DNA): TGTGCCAGCAGCCCAGGGACATTGGTCACAGATACGCAGTATTTT.

As regards this clonotype: One end of the junction fails to match germline, which may point to a read error. This chain joins TRBV4-2 and TRBJ2-3, with a tentative D call TRBD2 (6 bases). Per the germline V gene, CDR1 is LGHNA and CDR2 is YNFKEQ. The CDR3 is made up of 16 amino acids. Written as DNA, the CDR3 is TGTGCCAGCAGCCAAGAAGGTTTCGAGCGGGCAGATACGCGGTATTTT. Translation gives CASSQEGFERADTRYF.

This clonotype was found a few times. The V and J genes are TRBV7-9 and TRBJ1-2; D remains ambiguous. V was shortened by 3 bases and J by 8 bases, with 10 bases between the two germline ends. There are 12 residues in the CDR3. Germline CDR1 and CDR2: SEHNR and FQNEAQ (reference sequence). The CDR3 DNA is TGTGCCAGCAGCTTCCCCGGACGGGGCTACACCTTC. As protein: CASSFPGRGYTF.

The chain has TRBV28 and TRBJ1-4; the D gene is possibly TRBD1 (5 bases). In germline, CDR1 is MDHEN, CDR2 SYDVKM. V lost 5 bases, J lost 7 bases, and 17 bases lay in between. The CDR3 spans 15 residues. CDR3 nucleotide sequence: TGTGCCAGCAGTCGAACCTGGGGGGGTGGTGAAAAACTGTTTTTT. The encoded protein is CASSRTWGGGEKLFF.

The sample holds one count of this clonotype. V and J are TRBV24-1 and TRBJ2-1, with TRBD2 matching over 13 bases. V dropped 7 bases and J dropped 7; count of bases not matched to a gene: 6. This CDR3 comprises 15 residues. Germline V gene data show CDR1 as KGHDR and CDR2 as SFDVKD. The CDR3 protein is CATRSGLAGANEQFF. DNA for the CDR3: TGTGCCACCAGATCCGGACTAGCGGGGGCTAATGAGCAGTTCTTC.

DNA for the CDR3: TGTGCCATCAGTGTTAATCCGCCCTCAGGGACTTCCTACAATGAGCAGTTCTTC. It translates to CAISVNPPSGTSYNEQFF. This chain uses TRBV10-3 with TRBJ2-1; TRBD2 might be the D (6 bases). The CDR3 is 18 residues long. Germline-derived CDR1 and CDR2 are ENHRY and SYGVKD. Trimming stripped 4 bases from V and 1 base from J, with 20 bases between.

The rearrangement links TRBV29-1 to TRBJ2-7, with 7 positions matching TRBD1. Per the germline V gene, CDR1 is SQVTM and CDR2 is ANQGSEA. With 6 bases clipped from V and 2 bases from J, the junction kept 13 bases outside the gene matches. The CDR3 sequence is 15 residues long. CDR3 residues: CSVLSGTESTYEQYF. CDR3 in DNA: TGCAGCGTCCTATCCGGGACAGAGTCCACCTACGAGCAGTACTTC.

The V gene is TRBV20-1, the J gene TRBJ2-5, with 11 nucleotides matching TRBD1. The CDR3 is made up of 16 amino acids. V was pared by 0 bases and J by 2 bases, with 5 bases of the junction left unmatched. Germline V lookup: CDR1 DFQATT, CDR2 SNEGSKA (reference sequence). CDR3 DNA sequence: TGCAGTGCTAGAGAGGGACAGGGGGTTGGTCAAGAGACCCAGTACTTC. Protein product: CSAREGQGVGQETQYF.

The chain carries TRBV5-1 and TRBJ1-2, with D possibly being TRBD1 (5 bases). V gave up 0 bases and J gave up 5 bases, with 11 bases separating them. Germline V gene sequence: CDR1 SGHRS, CDR2 YFSETQ. This CDR3 has 14 residues. CDR3 DNA sequence: TGCGCCAGCAGCTTGGGAGGGACGGAGTATGGCTACACCTTC. Its translation is CASSLGGTEYGYTF.

This sequence joins TRBV4-3 and TRBJ2-3; a possible D gene is TRBD2 (7 bases). V lost 3 bases and J 5 bases, leaving 18 bases between the germline ends. Germline V CDR1 and CDR2: LGHNA, YSLEER. This CDR3 contains 16 residues. The CDR3 DNA sequence: TGCGCCAGCAGCCATACCTTTGGAGGGGGGGGAGATACGCAGTATTTT. It is translated as CASSHTFGGGGDTQYF.

This chain joins TRBV28 and TRBJ2-3; TRBD2 matches at 11 bases. The CDR3 spans 18 residues. Trimming cost V 2 bases and J 2 bases; bases outside gene matches: 9. From germline, CDR1 is MDHEN and CDR2 SYDVKM. DNA for the CDR3: TGTGCCAGCAGTTTAGGGGCTCGACTAGCGGGGAACACAGATACGCAGTATTTT. It specifies CASSLGARLAGNTDTQYF.

The chain links TRBV5-1 to TRBJ2-1, with TRBD2 as a possible D gene (5 bases). Germline loops: CDR1 SGHRS, CDR2 YFSETQ. The CDR3 extends over 16 amino acids. V lost 1 base, J lost 5 bases, and 16 bases lay in between. CDR3 in DNA: TGCGCCAGCAGCTTGTGGGCTAGCAGGCAAAACAATGAGCAGTTCTTC. Encoded protein: CASSLWASRQNNEQFF.

The rearrangement joins TRBV19 to TRBJ2-3; D not certain. Looked up from germline, CDR1 is LNHDA and CDR2 is SQIVND (reference sequence). CDR3 length: 15 amino acids. V was pared by 3 bases and J by 8 bases, with 18 bases between. In nucleotides, the CDR3 is TGTGCCAGTAGTATTTCGGCCTACCTATTGGGTACGCAGTATTTT. This sequence encodes CASSISAYLLGTQYF.

This clonotype showed up just a few times. The J gene is TRBJ1-2, the V gene TRBV6-2 or TRBV6-3; 9 bases agree with TRBD1. Losses at the gene ends were 6 bases for V and 9 bases for J; bases not matched to a gene: 8. Germline CDR1 and CDR2: MNHEY and SVGEGT. This CDR3 has 13 amino acids. DNA of the CDR3: TGTGCCAGCAGCTCTCCGGGACAGGGACGCTACACCTTC. It translates to CASSSPGQGRYTF.

The rearrangement joins TRBV7-2 to TRBJ2-5; 7 nucleotides align to TRBD1. The J call is uncertain, as TRBJ2-7 better fits the DNA end. The CDR3 runs 15 residues. Germline lookup yields CDR1 SGHTA and CDR2 FQGNSA. Here the CDR3 reads CASSFNRGRSYEQYF. CDR3 sequence (DNA): TGTGCCAGCAGCTTTAACAGGGGTCGGTCCTACGAGCAGTACTTC.